The clone carrying this T cell receptor (beta chain) was picked up one time. The CDR3 consists of 14 residues. Trimming removed 5 bases at V and 4 bases at J, with 12 bases between. Germline V gene lookup returns CDR1 KGHSH and CDR2 LQKENI. Original handling: Reference gene primer amplification gave estimated nucleated cell counts. Sequencing was performed with immunoSEQ multiplex PCR; in TCRdb, only in-frame clones are kept and a portion is missing. V and J calls plus clone size are reproduced from that table; the DNA served to infer D and trimming. Of about 150,000 clones detected, approximately 84% appear once; the ten largest clones hold around 2.7%. The sample belongs to a study of blood T cell repertoires in COVID-19. Study background: Italy, Spain and the United States were the sources of the convalescent and acute COVID-19 samples.

The sequence derives from an elderly woman with COVID-19, enrolled during active disease. V is TRBV18 and J is TRBJ1-3; D possibly corresponds to TRBD1 (5 bases). The sequenced sample was peripheral blood. The CDR3 bases are TGTGCCAGCTCATCAACGGGGGACGGAAACACCATATATTTT. Protein: CASSSTGDGNTIYF. Full variable domain (outside the CDR3, taken from reference TRBV18 and TRBJ1-3): NAGVMQNPRHLVRRRGQEARLRCSPMKGHSHVYWYRQLPEEGLKFMVYLQKENIIDESGMPKERFSAEFPKEGPSILRIQQVVRGDSAAYFCASSSTGDGNTIYFGEGSWLTVV.